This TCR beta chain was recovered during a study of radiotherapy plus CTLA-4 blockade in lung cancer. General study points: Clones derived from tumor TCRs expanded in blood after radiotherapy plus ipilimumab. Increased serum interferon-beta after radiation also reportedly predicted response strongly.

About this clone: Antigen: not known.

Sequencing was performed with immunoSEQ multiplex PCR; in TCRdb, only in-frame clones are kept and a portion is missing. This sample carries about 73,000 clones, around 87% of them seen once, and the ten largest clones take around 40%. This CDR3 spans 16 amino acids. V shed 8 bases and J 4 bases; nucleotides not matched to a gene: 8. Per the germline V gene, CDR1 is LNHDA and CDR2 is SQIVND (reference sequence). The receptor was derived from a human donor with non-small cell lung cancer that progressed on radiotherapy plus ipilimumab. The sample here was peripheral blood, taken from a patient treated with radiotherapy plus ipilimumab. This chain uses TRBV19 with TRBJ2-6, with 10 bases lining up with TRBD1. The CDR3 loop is CASRDRGRAGANVLTF. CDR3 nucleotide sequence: TGTGCCAGTCGGGACAGGGGTAGGGCGGGGGCCAACGTCCTGACTTTC.